Presented here are 28 T cell receptor beta chains from one specimen sequenced in a study of T cell responses to AZD1222 COVID-19 vaccine. Clones were read by immunoSEQ multiplex PCR, and TCRdb kept only the in-frame ones, dropping some. The sample yields some 100,000 clones, 87% seen once. Sample: peripheral blood, taken on day 0 of AZD1222 vaccination. Source of these receptors: an adult in good health.

The chain combines TRBV27 with TRBJ2-3; 8 bases are shared with TRBD2. V lost 3 bases and J lost 5; bases outside the gene matches: 16. The germline V gene has CDR1 MNHEY and CDR2 SMNVEV (reference sequence). This CDR3 spans 18 amino acids. The CDR3 DNA is TGTGCCAGCAGTTTCTCGCCTCCGAGAGCGGGAGTGGTAGATACGCAGTATTTT. It translates to CASSFSPPRAGVVDTQYF.

V usage is TRBV6-5 and J usage is TRBJ2-7; 9 bases fit TRBD1. This CDR3 is built from 13 residues. Unmatched junction bases numbered 4, after V lost 6 bases and J lost 4 bases. Per germline, CDR1 MNHEY and CDR2 SVGAGI. CDR3 protein: CASRDRGEYEQYF. CDR3 DNA sequence: TGTGCCAGCAGGGACAGGGGTGAATACGAGCAGTACTTC.

The V gene is TRBV19, the J gene TRBJ1-1; D gene uncertain. Trimming shortened V by 10 bases and J by 0 bases, and 9 bases separated the two germline ends. The CDR3 runs 12 residues. CDR1 LNHDA and CDR2 SQIVND come from the germline V gene (reference sequence). The CDR3 DNA follows: TGTGCCACCCGGGCAGTGAACACTGAAGCTTTCTTT. Amino acids: CATRAVNTEAFF. Complete variable domain (other parts from reference TRBV19 and TRBJ1-1): DGGITQSPKYLFRKEGQNVTLSCEQNLNHDAMYWYRQDPGQGLRLIYYSQIVNDFQKGDIAEGYSVSREKKESFPLTVTSAQKNPTAFYLCATRAVNTEAFFGQGTRLTVV.

V usage is TRBV4-3 and J usage is TRBJ2-3; 9 bases are shared with TRBD1. This CDR3 has 16 residues. The germline CDR1 and CDR2 sequences are LGHNA and YSLEER. Trimming removed 0 bases from V and 4 bases from J; junction bases left unmatched: 5. The CDR3 loop reads CASSQDKGQGSDTQYF. CDR3 sequence (DNA): TGCGCCAGCAGCCAAGATAAGGGACAGGGATCAGATACGCAGTATTTT.

The chain combines TRBV27 with TRBJ1-6; tentative D call: TRBD1 (6 bases). Trimming took off 1 base at V and 0 bases at J, with 13 bases between the two ends. The CDR3 is 18 residues long. Germline V gene data show CDR1 as MNHEY and CDR2 as SMNVEV (reference sequence). The CDR3 bases are TGTGCCAGCAGTTTATTCCCCGACAGGAGCTCCTATAATTCACCCCTCCACTTT. This gives the protein CASSLFPDRSSYNSPLHF.

J is TRBJ2-5 and V is TRBV15, with TRBD2 as a possible D gene (5 bases). Trimming pared 5 bases from V and 1 base from J, leaving 17 bases between. This CDR3 has 16 residues. Germline loops: CDR1 LNHNV, CDR2 YYDKDF (reference sequence). The CDR3 coding sequence is TGTGCCACCAGCGGGAAACTTCTGCGGGCCCAAGAGACCCAGTACTTC. Amino acids: CATSGKLLRAQETQYF.

J is TRBJ1-2 and V is TRBV29-1; D is perhaps TRBD1 (5 bases). The CDR3 loop spans 11 amino acids. V was pared by 4 bases and J by 4 bases, with 7 bases between. CDR1 and CDR2 from the germline V gene are SQVTM and ANQGSEA. The CDR3 DNA sequence: TGCAGCGTTGGACAGATCTATGGCTACACCTTC. It specifies CSVGQIYGYTF.

The J gene is TRBJ2-2, the V gene TRBV3-1 (or the pseudogene TRBV3-2); D is uncertain. V dropped 4 bases and J dropped 6 bases, with 6 bases sitting between them. Germline V lookup: CDR1 LGHDT, CDR2 YNNKEL (reference sequence). The CDR3 consists of 12 residues. CDR3 residues: CASSLYPGELFF. The DNA of the CDR3 is TGTGCCAGCAGCCTCTACCCCGGGGAGCTGTTTTTT.

The chain has TRBV10-1 and TRBJ2-2; 9 bases map to TRBD1. Germline V gene data show CDR1 as WNHNN and CDR2 as SYGVQD (reference sequence). This CDR3 comprises 14 residues. Germline trimming cut 8 bases from V and 1 base from J; bases unmatched to any gene: 2. The CDR3 DNA follows: TGCGCCAGCCGGGACAGGGTGAACACCGGGGAGCTGTTTTTT. Amino acids: CASRDRVNTGELFF.

This chain connects TRBV28 to TRBJ1-1, with 7 bases identical to TRBD1. The CDR3 has 14 residues. J gave up 10 bases and V 5 bases, and 13 bases lay outside the gene matches. CDR1 and CDR2 (germline): MDHEN, SYDVKM. The CDR3 loop is CASSSYQQGKGAFF. The CDR3 bases are TGTGCCAGCAGTAGTTACCAACAGGGGAAGGGAGCTTTCTTT.

The V and J genes are TRBV12-5 and TRBJ2-1; 8 nucleotides align to TRBD2. Germline V gene lookup returns CDR1 LGHNT and CDR2 FRNRAP. The J segment lost 6 bases and the V segment lost 3 bases, leaving 4 bases of the junction unmatched. The CDR3 is 14 amino acids. CDR3 sequence (DNA): TGTGCTAGTGGTTTAGGACTAGCTTTCAATGAGCAGTTCTTC. Its protein is CASGLGLAFNEQFF.

This sequence joins TRBV2 and TRBJ2-1; D may match TRBD1 or TRBD2 (5 bases each). The CDR3 is 12 amino acids. Germline values: CDR1 SNHLY, CDR2 FYNNEI. Trimming pared 7 bases from V and 8 bases from J, leaving 12 bases between. This CDR3 reads CASIGDGDEQFF. As DNA, the CDR3 is TGTGCCAGCATAGGGGACGGGGATGAGCAGTTCTTC.

This chain joins TRBV4-3 and TRBJ1-1, with D maybe TRBD1 (5 bases). Looked up from germline, CDR1 is LGHNA and CDR2 is YSLEER. The V gene lost 0 bases and the J gene lost 4 bases, with 12 bases spanning the gap. CDR3 length: 15 amino acids. CDR3: CASSQDRRGGTEAFF. In nucleotides, the CDR3 is TGCGCCAGCAGCCAAGATCGACGGGGCGGCACTGAAGCTTTCTTT.

CDR3 DNA sequence: TGTGCCAGCAGCCCCGGGCCAGGGACCTACGAGCAGTACTTC. Its translation: CASSPGPGTYEQYF. The chain recombines TRBV7-3 with TRBJ2-7, with D possibly TRBD1 on 5 matching bases. The germline V gene has CDR1 SGHTA and CDR2 FQGTGA. The germline V and J ends were trimmed by 5 bases and 2 bases, with 13 bases remaining between them. The CDR3 covers 14 residues.

This clone appeared once. The rearrangement uses TRBV5-1 and TRBJ2-7; 8 positions match TRBD2. V shed 4 bases and J 6 bases; nucleotides not matched to a gene: 12. CDR3 size: 15 residues. CDR1 SGHRS and CDR2 YFSETQ come from the germline V gene. The CDR3 DNA sequence: TGCGCCAGCAGCCCGGGAGGGGGGGCGAACGCCGAGCAGTACTTC. Translation gives CASSPGGGANAEQYF.

V and J are TRBV28 and TRBJ1-2; D ambiguous. The V end lost 4 bases, the J end lost 7 bases, and 22 bases lay between the germline ends. The CDR3 has 16 amino acids. Germline CDR1 and CDR2: MDHEN and SYDVKM. Here the CDR3 DNA reads TGTGCCAGCAGTTCCGCGGGAAAGGACGGTGTCAGTGGCTACACCTTC. It specifies CASSSAGKDGVSGYTF.

J is TRBJ2-5 and V is TRBV3-1 (or the pseudogene TRBV3-2); tentatively, D is TRBD2 (6 bases). Germline V lookup: CDR1 LGHDT, CDR2 YNNKEL (reference sequence). The CDR3 spans 14 residues. V lost 4 bases to trimming and J lost 5 bases, with 14 bases between them. Written as DNA, the CDR3 is TGTGCCAGCAGCCCCCGGGGGTCCAGCGAGACCCAGTACTTC. This translates into CASSPRGSSETQYF.

This clone showed up just once. The CDR3 nucleotides are TGTGCCAGCAGCTTAGCGGGAAGGGGGCCGACCTACGAGCAGTACTTC. Translating gives CASSLAGRGPTYEQYF. The chain combines TRBV7-9 with TRBJ2-7, with 7 bases identical to TRBD1. Germline V gene lookup returns CDR1 SEHNR and CDR2 FQNEAQ (reference sequence). The V and J ends lost 0 bases and 2 bases, in that order; junction bases with no gene match: 7. The CDR3 spans 16 residues.

This rearrangement joins TRBV6-2 or TRBV6-3 to TRBJ2-6; no clear D gene. The CDR3 covers 18 residues. Trimming took off 5 bases at V and 0 bases at J, with 17 bases between the two ends. CDR1 MNHEY and CDR2 SVGEGT come from the germline V gene. CDR3 sequence: CASSPPRTAYSGANVLTF. In DNA form, the CDR3 reads TGTGCCAGCAGTCCCCCGCGTACAGCATACTCTGGGGCCAACGTCCTGACTTTC.

The chain carries TRBV12-3 or TRBV12-4 and TRBJ1-1, with D possibly matching TRBD1 (5 bases). This CDR3 region has 13 residues. Trimming took off 8 bases at V and 0 bases at J, with 10 bases between the two ends. The CDR3 DNA reads as TGTGCCAGCGGGGCATTAATGAACACTGAAGCTTTCTTT. It encodes CASGALMNTEAFF.

The chain's CDR3 is CASSAPGQSEQYF. In DNA, the CDR3 is TGTGCCAGCAGCGCCCCGGGACAGTCCGAGCAGTACTTC. The rearrangement uses TRBV7-2 and TRBJ2-7; 7 bases are shared with TRBD1. V gave up 5 bases and J gave up 6 bases; unmatched junction bases: 7. This CDR3 is built from 13 residues. Germline loops: CDR1 SGHTA, CDR2 FQGNSA.

The chain uses TRBV7-2 and TRBJ1-5, with a weak D call TRBD1 (6 bases). The CDR3 totals 14 residues. CDR1 SGHTA and CDR2 FQGNSA come from the germline V gene. V lost 5 bases and J lost 9, with 17 bases in between. The CDR3 loop reads CASSSSQGSWPQHF. For the CDR3, the DNA is TGTGCCAGCAGCAGTTCGCAGGGGTCATGGCCCCAGCATTTT.

The rearrangement joins TRBV7-8 to TRBJ1-4, with a possible D match to TRBD1 (5 bases). The length of the CDR3 is 15 residues. V gave up 5 bases and J gave up 8 bases, with 18 bases separating them. Germline-derived CDR1 and CDR2 are SGHVS and FQNEAQ. The DNA for the CDR3 is TGTGCCAGCAGCACCCTCGGGGCAGGGAGCGAAAAACTGTTTTTT. Its translation: CASSTLGAGSEKLFF.

The gene calls are TRBV27 and TRBJ2-3; D gene ambiguous. Germline assignment: CDR1 MNHEY and CDR2 SMNVEV (reference sequence). With 5 bases removed from V and 2 bases from J, the gap between germline ends came to 8 bases. The CDR3 runs 13 residues. The CDR3 loop reads CASSPAYTDTQYF. In DNA form, the CDR3 reads TGTGCCAGCAGTCCCGCGTACACAGATACGCAGTATTTT.

The V call is TRBV6-2 or TRBV6-3, the J call TRBJ2-7; D not certain. This CDR3 is 12 amino acids long. Trimming took off 6 bases at V and 3 bases at J, with 9 bases between the two ends. The germline CDR1 and CDR2 sequences are MNHEY and SVGEGT. CDR3 sequence reads: CASSLMSYEQYF. DNA for the CDR3: TGTGCCAGCAGCCTAATGAGCTACGAGCAGTACTTC.

The chain couples TRBV5-1 to TRBJ2-3; 8 bases line up with TRBD2. Germline V gene data show CDR1 as SGHRS and CDR2 as YFSETQ. The CDR3 length is 16 residues. J was trimmed by 1 base and V by 4 bases; bases with no gene match: 8. This CDR3 is CASSRVSGGGTDTQYF. DNA for the CDR3: TGCGCCAGCAGCCGAGTGAGCGGGGGAGGCACAGATACGCAGTATTTT.

V and J are TRBV5-8 and TRBJ2-4; TRBD1 matches at 8 bases. In germline, CDR1 is SGHTS, CDR2 YDEGEE. Trimming took 2 bases from V and 8 from J; bases not matched to a gene: 6. The CDR3 is 14 residues long. In DNA form, the CDR3 reads TGTGCCAGCAGCTTTGACAGGGGTGTTGACATTCAGTACTTC. Amino acid sequence: CASSFDRGVDIQYF.

The chain employs TRBV4-3 and TRBJ2-3, with D unclear. V was trimmed by 0 bases and J by 6 bases, leaving 10 bases between them. Germline assignment: CDR1 LGHNA and CDR2 YSLEER. The CDR3 consists of 14 residues. The CDR3 DNA follows: TGCGCCAGCAGCCAAGATCTGGTCTCTGATACGCAGTATTTT. Translation: CASSQDLVSDTQYF.